The next 27 T cell receptor beta chains were all read from a single sample in a study of T-cell reconstitution after alpha-beta-depleted transplantation in children. The library targeted TCRbeta and was prepared with unique molecular identifiers. Via MiXCR, TCRdb re-called the PCR reads, giving one row per CDR3 protein. The sample has 500,000 to 600,000 distinct CDR3 sequences; around 18% are singletons. The source was PBMCs from the stem cell graft donor, collected from the stem cell graft. The receptor set was obtained from a human donor who donated a stem cell graft to a child with acute lymphoblastic leukemia.

The V call is TRBV24-1, the J call TRBJ2-1; D may be TRBD2 (5 bases). Germline CDR1 KGHDR, CDR2 SFDVKD. The V end lost 6 bases, the J end lost 6 bases, and 5 bases lay between the germline ends. CDR3 length equals 11 residues. The CDR3 DNA is TGTGCCACCAGTCGGGGCAATGAGCAGTTCTTC. Translating it yields CATSRGNEQFF.

This clonotype has only a few counts. The gene calls are TRBV29-1 and TRBJ1-1; tentatively, D is TRBD1 (5 bases). Germline assignment: CDR1 SQVTM and CDR2 ANQGSEA. The V end was cut by 5 bases, the J end by 6 bases, with 10 bases between. CDR3 length equals 11 residues. The CDR3 DNA sequence: TGCAGCGTTAGTCGGGGCGCTGAAGCTTTCTTT. Translation: CSVSRGAEAFF. Looking up the rest from reference TRBV29-1 and TRBJ1-1 gives the full variable domain: SAVISQKPSRDICQRGTSLTIQCQVDSQVTMMFWYRQQPGQSLTLIATANQGSEATYESGFVIDKFPISRPNLTFSTLTVSNMSPEDSSIYLCSVSRGAEAFFGQGTRLTVV.

In this sample, this clonotype turned up a few times. This sequence joins TRBV6-5 and TRBJ1-6; 7 positions agree with TRBD1. Per germline, CDR1 MNHEY and CDR2 SVGAGI. This CDR3 has 15 residues. J lost 10 bases, V lost 2 bases, and 8 bases had no gene match. Here the CDR3 DNA reads TGTGCCAGCAGTTACGAGGGGGCCGGGGGATCACCCCTCCACTTT. This gives the protein CASSYEGAGGSPLHF.

The chain links TRBV7-9 to TRBJ2-5; tentatively, D is TRBD2 (5 bases). V lost 6 bases, J lost 1 base, and 9 bases lay in between. The CDR3 is 13 residues long. Germline V lookup: CDR1 SEHNR, CDR2 FQNEAQ (reference sequence). The DNA of the CDR3 is TGTGCCAGCAGTCCAGCGGCCCAAGAGACCCAGTACTTC. This gives the protein CASSPAAQETQYF.

The chain combines TRBV4-1 with TRBJ1-2; D is undetermined. There are 17 residues in the CDR3. With 4 bases removed from V and 2 bases from J, the gap between germline ends came to 20 bases. From germline, CDR1 is MGHRA and CDR2 YSYEKL. The CDR3 sequence: CASSPQEPLFSNYGYTF. In DNA, the CDR3 is TGCGCCAGCAGCCCTCAGGAGCCCCTCTTCTCAAACTATGGCTACACCTTC.

V usage is TRBV6-5 and J usage is TRBJ1-3, with unresolved D. V was shortened by 0 bases and J by 0 bases, with 12 bases between the two germline ends. Germline V gene sequence: CDR1 MNHEY, CDR2 SVGAGI. The length of the CDR3 is 17 residues. The CDR3: CASSYSILSSSGNTIYF. Here the CDR3 DNA reads TGTGCCAGCAGTTACTCGATTCTCAGTTCCTCTGGAAACACCATATATTTT.

The sample holds a few counts of this clonotype. The V call is TRBV6-1, the J call TRBJ2-3; perhaps TRBD2 as D (5 bases). CDR1 is MNHNS and CDR2 is SASEGT in the germline V gene. Trimming pared 5 bases from V and 1 base from J, leaving 13 bases between. The CDR3 spans 15 residues. CDR3 DNA: TGTGCCAGCAGTCCCCGGACCGGGGGCACAGATACGCAGTATTTT. Its translation: CASSPRTGGTDTQYF.

The chain is built from TRBV15 and TRBJ2-1; no definite D call. Germline values: CDR1 LNHNV, CDR2 YYDKDF (reference sequence). V lost 0 bases and J lost 6, with 18 bases in between. The CDR3 runs to 17 residues. This CDR3 reads CATSRDLIKGTSNEQFF. CDR3 nucleotide sequence: TGTGCCACCAGCAGAGATCTGATCAAGGGAACCTCCAATGAGCAGTTCTTC.

The genes are TRBV12-3 or TRBV12-4 and TRBJ1-1; D remains ambiguous. V was pared by 4 bases and J by 3 bases, with 15 bases between. This CDR3 contains 15 residues. The CDR3 sequence is CASSSLLYTDTEAFF. The CDR3 DNA follows: TGTGCCAGCAGTTCCCTTCTCTACACGGACACTGAAGCTTTCTTT.

The chain combines TRBV27 with TRBJ1-5; D is undetermined. In germline, CDR1 is MNHEY, CDR2 SMNVEV (reference sequence). This CDR3 has 13 residues. Between the trimmed V and J ends, which lost 6 bases and 5 bases, there was a span of 11 bases. The CDR3 nucleotides read TGTGCCAGCAGACCGCTTGAGGATCAGCCCCAGCATTTT. Its protein is CASRPLEDQPQHF.

This clonotype has more than one count but fewer than ten. The chain couples TRBV5-1 to TRBJ1-2, with D possibly TRBD1 on 6 matching bases. This CDR3 is 18 amino acids long. Trimming cost V 0 bases and J 4 bases, with 22 bases left between them. Germline lookup yields CDR1 SGHRS and CDR2 YFSETQ. The CDR3 protein is CASSLETGYTTGAYGYTF. DNA of the CDR3: TGCGCCAGCAGCTTGGAAACAGGGTACACGACTGGTGCCTATGGCTACACCTTC.

The V and J genes are TRBV7-2 and TRBJ2-7; D is perhaps TRBD2 (6 bases). The germline gives CDR1 SGHTA, CDR2 FQGNSA. With 3 bases removed from V and 5 bases from J, the gap between germline ends came to 8 bases. This CDR3 contains 12 residues. The CDR3 loop is CASSLDYHEQYF. The CDR3, as DNA: TGTGCCAGCAGCTTGGACTACCACGAGCAGTACTTC.

The V call is TRBV5-1, the J call TRBJ2-1; 10 bases are a match to TRBD1. Trimming at V came to 6 bases and at J to 6 bases, leaving 12 bases not matched to a gene. CDR1 is SGHRS, CDR2 YFSETQ, per germline. The CDR3 spans 16 residues. The CDR3 spells CASNRRTGGKGNEQFF. The CDR3 DNA follows: TGCGCCAGCAACCGAAGGACAGGGGGGAAGGGCAATGAGCAGTTCTTC.

This chain connects TRBV29-1 to TRBJ2-7, with a weak D call TRBD1 (5 bases). Trimming stripped 0 bases from V and 3 bases from J, with 15 bases between. CDR3 length equals 15 residues. Germline-derived CDR1 and CDR2 are SQVTM and ANQGSEA. The CDR3 region is CSVEDGADMDYEQYF. DNA for the CDR3: TGCAGCGTTGAAGATGGGGCAGACATGGACTACGAGCAGTACTTC.

The chain employs TRBV20-1 and TRBJ1-1; no clear D gene. Germline V gives CDR1 DFQATT, CDR2 SNEGSKA (reference sequence). The CDR3 contains 13 residues. V lost 3 bases to trimming and J lost 0 bases, with 8 bases between them. The CDR3 here is CSARTYMNTEAFF. CDR3 sequence (DNA): TGCAGTGCTAGGACTTACATGAACACTGAAGCTTTCTTT.

The table lists this clonotype with a few counts. CDR3 protein: CASSLQGGTVVEAFF. The CDR3, as DNA: TGTGCCAGCAGCCTACAGGGGGGGACAGTTGTTGAAGCTTTCTTT. J is TRBJ1-1 and V is TRBV7-9; 8 bases line up with TRBD1. CDR1 is SEHNR and CDR2 is FQNEAQ in the germline V gene (reference sequence). The CDR3 has 15 residues. V shed 5 bases and J 7 bases; nucleotides not matched to a gene: 12.

This clonotype was observed a few times. This chain joins TRBV20-1 and TRBJ1-6; possible D gene TRBD1, 6 bases. The CDR3 contains 14 residues. Trimming cost V 1 base and J 10 bases, with 14 bases left between them. Germline values: CDR1 DFQATT, CDR2 SNEGSKA (reference sequence). The DNA for the CDR3 is TGCAGTGCTAGAGCAGGGGCGACGCGGTCACCCCTCCACTTT. It translates to CSARAGATRSPLHF.

This clonotype was recorded a few times. The chain carries TRBV7-6 and TRBJ2-7; TRBD2 aligns across 9 bases. With V trimmed by 5 bases and J by 5 bases, 13 bases remained unmatched. This CDR3 is built from 16 residues. Germline V gene lookup returns CDR1 SGHVS and CDR2 FNYEAQ. CDR3 bases: TGTGCCAGCAGCCCAACGATGCGGGAGGGCCCCCACGAGCAGTACTTC. This encodes CASSPTMREGPHEQYF.

This clonotype was observed a few times. The J gene is TRBJ2-1, the V gene TRBV29-1; 14 positions agree with TRBD2. This CDR3 is built from 13 residues. CDR1 SQVTM and CDR2 ANQGSEA come from the germline V gene. With 6 bases clipped from V and 10 bases from J, the junction kept 5 bases outside the gene matches. The CDR3 DNA reads as TGCAGCGTGGGACTAGCGGGAGCAAACGAGCAGTTCTTC. Translation: CSVGLAGANEQFF.

The CDR3 region has the DNA TGCGCCAGCAGCTTGGATCGTCCCGAAGAGACCCAGTACTTC. Translation: CASSLDRPEETQYF. The chain combines TRBV5-1 with TRBJ2-5; D unresolved. This CDR3 contains 14 residues. CDR1 SGHRS and CDR2 YFSETQ come from the germline V gene. Trimming removed 0 bases from V and 3 bases from J, with 9 bases in between.

The CDR3 spells CASSGRAGGPLNEQFF. The CDR3 DNA reads as TGTGCCAGCAGCGGCCGAGCGGGAGGGCCTCTGAATGAGCAGTTCTTC. The chain couples TRBV7-9 to TRBJ2-1; 10 bases are shared with TRBD2. The V gene's germline CDR1 is SEHNR and CDR2 FQNEAQ (reference sequence). The CDR3 is made up of 16 amino acids. V trimming: 5 bases; J trimming: 7 bases; junction bases outside the gene matches: 11.

J is TRBJ1-5 and V is TRBV9; D might be TRBD1 (5 bases). CDR1 is SGDLS, CDR2 YYNGEE, per germline. The CDR3 is 15 amino acids. V lost 4 bases to trimming and J lost 6 bases, with 17 bases between them. The CDR3 DNA reads as TGTGCCAGCAGCCCCGCGCCGGGGGGTGGTCAGCCCCAGCATTTT. This encodes CASSPAPGGGQPQHF.

Only a few counts were recorded for this clonotype. This rearrangement joins TRBV5-1 to TRBJ1-1; D perhaps matches TRBD1 (6 bases). V shed 4 bases and J shed 4 bases, with 11 bases lying between them. This CDR3 region has 13 residues. Germline CDR1 reads SGHRS; CDR2 reads YFSETQ. CDR3 amino acids: CASSPEGGTEAFF. The CDR3, as DNA: TGCGCCAGCAGCCCGGAGGGGGGCACTGAAGCTTTCTTT.

The chain combines TRBV5-1 with TRBJ2-7; 8 bases agree with TRBD2. The CDR3 loop spans 16 amino acids. V shed 4 bases and J 0 bases; nucleotides not matched to a gene: 9. Per germline, CDR1 SGHRS and CDR2 YFSETQ. CDR3 DNA sequence: TGCGCCAGCAGCAGAACTAGCGGAGGGAGCTCCTACGAGCAGTACTTC. This encodes CASSRTSGGSSYEQYF. Filled out from reference TRBV5-1 and TRBJ2-7, the complete variable domain reads KAGVTQTPRYLIKTRGQQVTLSCSPISGHRSVSWYQQTPGQGLQFLFEYFSETQRNKGNFPGRFSGRQFSNSRSEMNVSTLELGDSALYLCASSRTSGGSSYEQYFGPGTRLTVT.

In this sample, this clonotype turned up a few times. This chain uses TRBV12-3 or TRBV12-4 with TRBJ2-1, with 9 positions matching TRBD2. V lost 6 bases, J lost 6 bases, and 12 bases stayed unmatched. CDR3 size: 16 residues. The CDR3 DNA reads TGTGCCAGCAGCCCTCCTCTAGCGGGACCTCTCAATGAGCAGTTCTTC. Its protein is CASSPPLAGPLNEQFF.

This clonotype was counted between two and nine times. This CDR3 reads CSASKYEQYF. CDR3 coding DNA: TGCAGTGCTTCCAAGTACGAGCAGTACTTC. This chain connects TRBV20-1 to TRBJ2-7, with D unresolved. The CDR3 length is 10 residues. Per germline, CDR1 DFQATT and CDR2 SNEGSKA (reference sequence). V was pared by 5 bases and J by 4 bases, with 6 bases between.

This clonotype was seen repeatedly, ten times or more. In DNA, the CDR3 is TGTGCCAGCAAGCGTAGCGGGATGGGTGGGACCCAGTACTTC. Its translation: CASKRSGMGGTQYF. This chain uses TRBV27 with TRBJ2-5, with 8 nucleotides matching TRBD2. V was clipped by 7 bases and J by 7 bases; unmatched bases: 11. This CDR3 comprises 14 residues. Germline V gives CDR1 MNHEY, CDR2 SMNVEV (reference sequence).